What follows are 24 T cell receptor beta chains derived from one specimen sequenced in a study of tumor-infiltrating lymphocytes in primary liver carcinoma (dated by TCRdb to about 2017). Sequenced on an Illumina HiSeq 2500. Using a constant-region primer and ProtoScript II reverse transcriptase, TCRbeta-specific cDNA was reverse-transcribed from about 460 ng total RNA. Three nested multiplex PCR rounds, following a slightly modified ARM-PCR procedure, were used to build the TCRbeta libraries. Multiplex TRBV1-TRBV30 forward primers and a Cbeta reverse primer were used in the first two PCR rounds, each of which was run for 9 to 11 cycles. In TCRdb, the public reads were trimmed at Q25 with fastp and aligned with MiXCR, with productive beta chains retained. Entries that share a CDR3 protein sequence are merged under the most common genes and DNA. A total of over 250,000 distinct CDR3 sequences appear in this sample, almost 60% of them only once. The ten top clones hold about 15% of the sample.

Blood RNA was extracted from unsorted whole blood using TRIzol reagent, and germline DNA was obtained with the DNeasy Blood & Tissue kit. Sequences were obtained from peripheral blood. The receptor set was obtained from a woman in her twenties or thirties with primary liver carcinoma and hepatitis B virus infection.

The CDR3 is CASSPFRIGDTDTQYF. The CDR3 bases are TGTGCCAGCAGCCCTTTCCGAATAGGTGACACAGATACGCAGTATTTT. V gene TRBV12-3 or TRBV12-4 combines with J gene TRBJ2-3; D gene uncertain. CDR3 size: 16 residues. Deletions cut 6 bases from V and 2 bases from J, with 18 bases between.

About this clonotype itself: A much bigger clone sits one base away, suggesting this may be a read error. This chain uses TRBV6-6 with TRBJ2-5; D gene ambiguous. The CDR3 has 15 amino acids. From germline, CDR1 is MNHNY and CDR2 SVGAGI (reference sequence). This chain's CDR3 is CVSSPHEVGQETQYF. CDR3 DNA sequence: TGTGTCAGCAGTCCTCACGAGGTTGGGCAGGAGACCCAGTACTTC.

The chain recombines TRBV11-3 with TRBJ2-3, with D uncertain. This CDR3 has 13 amino acids. Germline CDR1 SGHNT, CDR2 YENEEA. V was trimmed by 6 bases and J by 6 bases, leaving 13 bases between them. CDR3 sequence (DNA): TGTGCCAGCAGTTACACAGAGAGGGATACGCAGTATTTT. It yields the protein CASSYTERDTQYF.

V is TRBV6-5 and J is TRBJ1-1, with D unclear. Per the germline V gene, CDR1 is MNHEY and CDR2 is SVGAGI. The V end was cut by 4 bases, the J end by 1 base, with 7 bases between. The CDR3 runs 13 residues. The CDR3 loop is CASSWGSNTEAFF. For the CDR3, the DNA is TGTGCCAGCAGTTGGGGATCGAACACTGAAGCTTTCTTT.

The chain has TRBV6-5 and TRBJ2-2; D ambiguous. Looked up from germline, CDR1 is MNHEY and CDR2 is SVGAGI. Trimming left V 5 bases short and J 1 base short, with 8 bases between. This CDR3 spans 14 amino acids. The CDR3 here is CASSTSLNTGELFF. The CDR3 bases are TGTGCCAGCAGTACAAGTCTGAACACCGGGGAGCTGTTTTTT.

The rearrangement links TRBV12-3 or TRBV12-4 to TRBJ1-1; TRBD1 might be the D (5 bases). With 3 bases removed from V and 4 bases from J, the gap between germline ends came to 12 bases. This CDR3 is 14 amino acids long. DNA of the CDR3: TGTGCCAGCAGTTTTTGGGTCAGGGCCACTGAAGCTTTCTTT. Its protein is CASSFWVRATEAFF.

The rearrangement joins TRBV25-1 to TRBJ2-5; a possible D gene is TRBD2 (6 bases). Germline-derived CDR1 and CDR2 are MGHDK and SYGVNS. The V and J ends lost 4 bases and 2 bases respectively, with 17 bases between them. The CDR3 runs 16 residues. The CDR3 reads CASSGGWRAEQETQYF. The CDR3 DNA sequence: TGTGCCAGCAGTGGAGGATGGAGGGCCGAGCAAGAGACCCAGTACTTC.

The rearrangement links TRBV7-9 to TRBJ2-7, with a possible D match to TRBD2 (5 bases). The CDR3 totals 14 residues. V was shortened by 5 bases and J by 6 bases, with 17 bases between the two germline ends. CDR1 and CDR2 from the germline V gene are SEHNR and FQNEAQ (reference sequence). The CDR3 protein is CASSLREGEREQYF. The CDR3, as DNA: TGTGCCAGCAGCCTACGAGAGGGTGAGCGCGAGCAGTACTTC.

At least ten counts were recorded for this clonotype. This rearrangement joins TRBV12-3 or TRBV12-4 to TRBJ2-2, with 10 bases lining up with TRBD2. The CDR3 runs to 17 residues. J gave up 4 bases and V 3 bases, and 8 bases lay outside the gene matches. CDR3 sequence: CASSFGRTSGITGELFF. DNA of the CDR3: TGTGCCAGCAGTTTTGGACGGACTAGCGGAATCACCGGGGAGCTGTTTTTT.

The rearrangement uses TRBV12-3 or TRBV12-4 and TRBJ2-1, with 10 bases that match TRBD2. The junction had 13 bases not matched to a gene; V was cut back by 8 bases and J by 9 bases. The CDR3 covers 15 residues. The CDR3 DNA sequence: TGTGCCAGCTGCCTGTCTGGGACTAGCGAACTTGAGCAGTTCTTC. Protein product: CASCLSGTSELEQFF.

Of note for this clonotype: A much larger clone is a single base away; this may be a read error. The conserved closing phenylalanine or tryptophan is absent in this CDR3, likely reflecting a read error. The chain combines TRBV12-3 or TRBV12-4 with TRBJ2-1; no clear D. The CDR3 is made up of 11 amino acids. Trimming shortened V by 3 bases and J by 7 bases, and 4 bases separated the two germline ends. In nucleotides, the CDR3 is TGTGCCAGCAGTTTCATGAATGAGCAGTTCTCC. Amino acids: CASSFMNEQFS.

The chain recombines TRBV5-6 with TRBJ2-3; TRBD2 might be the D (6 bases). This CDR3 comprises 13 residues. Trimming took off 0 bases at V and 9 bases at J, with 11 bases between the two ends. CDR1 and CDR2 (germline): SGHDT, YYEEEE. CDR3 sequence reads: CASSLGGGMTQYF. As DNA, the CDR3 is TGTGCCAGCAGCTTGGGAGGAGGGATGACGCAGTATTTT.

The chain employs TRBV30 and TRBJ2-3; D is perhaps TRBD2 (6 bases). This CDR3 is built from 13 residues. CDR1 GTSNPN and CDR2 SVGIG come from the germline V gene (reference sequence). Trimming left V 5 bases short and J 6 bases short, with 15 bases between. For the CDR3, the DNA is TGTGCCTGGGCGGGACCAGCATCGGATACGCAGTATTTT. Its protein product is CAWAGPASDTQYF.

The CDR3 bases are TGCGCCAGCAGCCAAGATCCAGCAGGCCCGAATAGCAATCAGCCCCAGCATTTT. Translated: CASSQDPAGPNSNQPQHF. The chain combines TRBV4-1 with TRBJ1-5; D unclear. Between the trimmed V and J ends, which lost 0 bases and 0 bases, there was a span of 15 bases. From germline, CDR1 is MGHRA and CDR2 YSYEKL. The CDR3 consists of 18 residues.

This clonotype was found a few times. The V call is TRBV6-2 or TRBV6-3, the J call TRBJ2-5, with TRBD1 matching over 10 bases. Trimming at V came to 7 bases and at J to 5 bases, leaving 10 bases not matched to a gene. This CDR3 has 15 amino acids. Germline V gives CDR1 MNHEY, CDR2 SVGEGT. The CDR3, as DNA: TGTGCCAGCACGACCCGGGACAGGGGAACGGAGACCCAGTACTTC. Amino acids: CASTTRDRGTETQYF.

With respect to this clonotype: One end of the junction does not line up with germline, which may come from a read error. V and J are TRBV29-1 and TRBJ2-2; the D gene is possibly TRBD2 (5 bases). The CDR3 consists of 12 residues. Germline V gene data show CDR1 as SQVTM and CDR2 as ANQGSEA. This CDR3 reads CSAVGRTGELFF. The CDR3 nucleotides read TGCAGCGCCGTAGGGCGGACCGGGGAGCTATTTTTT.

CDR3 loop: CASSLGRQDTRGSYNEQFF. Written as DNA, the CDR3 is TGTGCCAGCAGCTTAGGGCGGCAGGATACTCGGGGGTCCTACAATGAGCAGTTCTTC. The chain has TRBV11-3 and TRBJ2-1, with D maybe TRBD2 (6 bases). CDR1 is SGHNT, CDR2 YENEEA, per germline. The CDR3 consists of 19 residues. V lost 1 base and J lost 1, with 20 bases in between. The complete variable domain, with remaining parts taken from reference TRBV11-3 and TRBJ2-1, reads EAGVVQSPRYKIIEKKQPVAFWCNPISGHNTLYWYLQNLGQGPELLIRYENEEAVDDSQLPKDRFSAERLKGVDSTLKIQPAELGDSAVYLCASSLGRQDTRGSYNEQFFGPGTRLTVL.

For this clonotype: Given a much more abundant clone one base away, this may be a read error. V is TRBV10-3 and J is TRBJ2-5; no definite D call. Germline V gene data show CDR1 as ENHRY and CDR2 as SYGVKD. The CDR3 spans 14 residues. With 0 bases removed from V and 3 bases from J, the gap between germline ends came to 8 bases. CDR3 loop: CAISESRLEETQYF. In DNA form, the CDR3 reads TGTGCCATCAGTGAGTCGCGGCTAGAAGAGACCCAGTACTTC.

V gene TRBV7-9 combines with J gene TRBJ2-3, with 10 bases that match TRBD2. This CDR3 has 15 amino acids. CDR1 is SEHNR and CDR2 is FQNEAQ in the germline V gene (reference sequence). Trimming cost V 10 bases and J 11 bases; bases outside gene matches: 18. CDR3 DNA: TGTGCCAACACCCCTCCAGGGACTAGCGACTCACAGCAGTATTTT. Protein: CANTPPGTSDSQQYF.

This clonotype has a handful of counts. The chain has TRBV7-9 and TRBJ2-5; 11 bases agree with TRBD1. CDR3 size: 14 residues. Germline CDR1 and CDR2: SEHNR and FQNEAQ (reference sequence). V lost 3 bases and J lost 4; bases outside the gene matches: 1. As DNA, the CDR3 is TGTGCCAGCAGCTTCGGGACAGGGGGAGAGACCCAGTACTTC. This encodes CASSFGTGGETQYF.

As for this clonotype: A clone one base away is much larger, so this may be a read error. The rearrangement links TRBV4-2 to TRBJ2-1; TRBD2 matches at 8 bases. The V gene's germline CDR1 is LGHNA and CDR2 YNFKEQ. V trimming: 7 bases; J trimming: 8 bases; junction bases outside the gene matches: 13. The CDR3 has 15 residues. For the CDR3, the DNA is TGTGCCAGCACTTCGGGTGAGCGGGAGTTCTATGAGCAGTTCTTC. Protein: CASTSGEREFYEQFF.

The chain recombines TRBV11-1 with TRBJ2-1; 9 nucleotides match TRBD2. The CDR3 has 17 residues. The germline V gene has CDR1 SGHAT and CDR2 FQDESV (reference sequence). Trimming removed 5 bases from V and 6 bases from J; junction bases left unmatched: 14. The CDR3 coding sequence is TGTGCCAGCAGCCTGGGATTAGCGGGAGAAGTTGGCAATGAGCAGTTCTTC. The encoded protein is CASSLGLAGEVGNEQFF.

As regards this clonotype: A read error is possible here, since a much larger clone lies one base away. The CDR3 DNA follows: TGTGCCAGCAGTTTGACTGAAAAACTGTTATTT. It encodes CASSLTEKLLF. The chain recombines TRBV12-3 or TRBV12-4 with TRBJ1-4; no firm D call. This CDR3 is 11 amino acids long.

Only a few counts were recorded for this clonotype. The chain employs TRBV5-4 and TRBJ1-6; D might be TRBD1 (6 bases). Germline V gene lookup returns CDR1 SGHNT and CDR2 YYREEE (reference sequence). The CDR3 spans 15 residues. V lost 4 bases and J 8 bases, leaving 16 bases between the germline ends. The CDR3: CASSVGGSDDSPLHF. The DNA for the CDR3 is TGTGCCAGCAGCGTAGGGGGGAGCGATGATTCACCCCTCCACTTT.